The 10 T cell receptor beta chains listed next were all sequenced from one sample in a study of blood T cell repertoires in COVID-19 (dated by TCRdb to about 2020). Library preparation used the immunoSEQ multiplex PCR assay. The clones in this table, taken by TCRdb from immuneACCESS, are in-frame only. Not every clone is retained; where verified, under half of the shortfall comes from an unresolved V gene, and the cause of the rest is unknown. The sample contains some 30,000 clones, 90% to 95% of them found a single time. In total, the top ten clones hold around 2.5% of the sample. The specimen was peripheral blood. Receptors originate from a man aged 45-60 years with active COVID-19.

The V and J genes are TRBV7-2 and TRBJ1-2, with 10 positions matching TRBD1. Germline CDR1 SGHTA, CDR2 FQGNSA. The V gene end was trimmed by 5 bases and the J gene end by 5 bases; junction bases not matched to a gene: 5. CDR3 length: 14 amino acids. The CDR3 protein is CASSPTGQGYGYTF. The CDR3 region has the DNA TGTGCCAGCAGCCCCACGGGACAGGGGTATGGCTACACCTTC.

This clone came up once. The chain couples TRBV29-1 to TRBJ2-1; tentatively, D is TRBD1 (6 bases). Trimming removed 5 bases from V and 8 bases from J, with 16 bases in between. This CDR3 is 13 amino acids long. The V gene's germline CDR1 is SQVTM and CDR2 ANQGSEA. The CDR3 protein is CSVQGRLGDEQFF. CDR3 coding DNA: TGCAGCGTTCAGGGGCGCTTGGGAGATGAGCAGTTCTTC.

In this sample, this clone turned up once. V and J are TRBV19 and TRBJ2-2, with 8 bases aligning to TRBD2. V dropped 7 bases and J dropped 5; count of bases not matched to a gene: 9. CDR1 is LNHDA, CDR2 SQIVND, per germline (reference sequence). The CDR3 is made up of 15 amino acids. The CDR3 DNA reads TGTGCCAGTACCCCCCCGGGAGGGGATACCGGGGAGCTGTTTTTT. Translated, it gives CASTPPGGDTGELFF.

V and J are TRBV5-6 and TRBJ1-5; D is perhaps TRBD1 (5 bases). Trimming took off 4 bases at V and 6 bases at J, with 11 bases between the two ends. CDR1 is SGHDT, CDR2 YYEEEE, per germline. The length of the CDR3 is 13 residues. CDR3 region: CASSLGGGQPQHF. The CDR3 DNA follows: TGTGCCAGCAGCCTGGGGGGAGGTCAGCCCCAGCATTTT.

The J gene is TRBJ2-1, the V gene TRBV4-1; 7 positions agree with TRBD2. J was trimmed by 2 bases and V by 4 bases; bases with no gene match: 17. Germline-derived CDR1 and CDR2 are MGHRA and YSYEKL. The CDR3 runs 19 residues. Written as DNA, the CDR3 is TGCGCCAGCAGCCGCGGGATGGGCCGTGGGCGGGAGACCTACAATGAGCAGTTCTTC. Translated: CASSRGMGRGRETYNEQFF.

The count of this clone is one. For the CDR3, the DNA is TGTGCCACCAGTGATTTGCAGCGACCCTACCAAGAGACCCAGTACTTC. This encodes CATSDLQRPYQETQYF. The V call is TRBV24-1, the J call TRBJ2-5; no reliable D call. Germline V gene data show CDR1 as KGHDR and CDR2 as SFDVKD. V was pared by 0 bases and J by 0 bases, with 10 bases between. The CDR3 is made up of 16 amino acids.

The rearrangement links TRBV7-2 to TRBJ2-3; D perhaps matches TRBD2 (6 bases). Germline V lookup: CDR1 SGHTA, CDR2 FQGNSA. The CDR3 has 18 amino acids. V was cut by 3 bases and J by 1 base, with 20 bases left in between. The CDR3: CASSLMSARLARTDTQYF. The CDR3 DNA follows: TGTGCCAGCAGCTTGATGTCCGCGCGGCTAGCGCGCACAGATACGCAGTATTTT. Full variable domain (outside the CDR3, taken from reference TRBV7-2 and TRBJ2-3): GAGVSQSPSNKVTEKGKDVELRCDPISGHTALYWYRQSLGQGLEFLIYFQGNSAPDKSGLPSDRFSAERTGGSVSTLTIQRTQQEDSAVYLCASSLMSARLARTDTQYFGPGTRLTVL.

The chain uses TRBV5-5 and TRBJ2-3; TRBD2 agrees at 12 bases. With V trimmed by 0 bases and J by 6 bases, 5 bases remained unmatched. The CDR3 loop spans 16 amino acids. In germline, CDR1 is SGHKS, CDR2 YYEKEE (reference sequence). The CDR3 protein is CASSLALAGGVDTQYF. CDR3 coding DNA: TGTGCCAGCAGCTTGGCTCTAGCGGGAGGGGTTGATACGCAGTATTTT.

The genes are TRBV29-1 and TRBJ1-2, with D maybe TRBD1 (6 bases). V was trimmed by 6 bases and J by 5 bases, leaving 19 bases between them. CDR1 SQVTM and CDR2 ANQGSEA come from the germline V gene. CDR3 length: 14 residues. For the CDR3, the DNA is TGCAGCGTGGATGGTCTGGACAGCCCATATGGCTACACCTTC. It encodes CSVDGLDSPYGYTF.

CDR3 in DNA: TGTGCCAGCAGCTACGACAGGGGCTCTGGAAACACCATATATTTT. This translates into CASSYDRGSGNTIYF. The chain is built from TRBV7-2 and TRBJ1-3; TRBD1 aligns across 8 bases. V lost 4 bases, J lost 0 bases, and 2 bases stayed unmatched. The germline V gene has CDR1 SGHTA and CDR2 FQGNSA. This CDR3 has 15 amino acids.